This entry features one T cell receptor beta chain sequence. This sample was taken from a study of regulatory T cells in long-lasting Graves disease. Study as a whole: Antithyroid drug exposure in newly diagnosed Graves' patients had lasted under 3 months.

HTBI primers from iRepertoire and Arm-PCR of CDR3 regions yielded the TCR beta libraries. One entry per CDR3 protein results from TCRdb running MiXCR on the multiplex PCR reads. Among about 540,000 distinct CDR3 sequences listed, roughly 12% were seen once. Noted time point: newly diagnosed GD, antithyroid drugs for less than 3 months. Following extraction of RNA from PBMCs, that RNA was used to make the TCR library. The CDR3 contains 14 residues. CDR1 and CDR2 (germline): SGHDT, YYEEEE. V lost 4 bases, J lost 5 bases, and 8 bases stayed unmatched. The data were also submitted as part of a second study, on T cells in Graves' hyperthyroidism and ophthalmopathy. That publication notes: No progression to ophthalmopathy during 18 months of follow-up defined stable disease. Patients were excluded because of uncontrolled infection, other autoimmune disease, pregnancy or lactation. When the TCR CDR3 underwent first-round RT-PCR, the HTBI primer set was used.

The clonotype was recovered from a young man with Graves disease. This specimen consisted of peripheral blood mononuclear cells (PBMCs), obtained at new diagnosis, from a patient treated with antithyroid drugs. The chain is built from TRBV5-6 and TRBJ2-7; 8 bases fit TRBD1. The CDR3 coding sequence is TGTGCCAGCAGCCCCGGACAGGGAGCGAACGAGCAGTACTTC. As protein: CASSPGQGANEQYF.